This TCR beta chain derives from a study of T cell repertoires in cytomegalovirus infection. Background on the study: An indication of both CMV infection and matching HLA type came from public TCR beta signatures.

MiXCR was run by TCRdb on the reads, yielding one entry per CDR3 protein. The table has 350,000 to 500,000 distinct CDR3 sequences, approximately 32% seen once. Study observations and caveats: The cumulative frequency of public TCR beta families identified carriers of CMV plus the relevant HLA. Predominance within the ex vivo response was attributable to HLA-C-restricted CMV-specific TCR beta clonotypes.

V lost 6 bases and J lost 2, with 14 bases in between. The CDR3 runs 15 residues. Germline-derived CDR1 and CDR2 are MNHNY and SVGAGI (reference sequence). A word on this clonotype: Its antigen is not known.

Sequencing input: PBMCs. V is TRBV6-6 and J is TRBJ2-1; unclear D gene. The receptor was derived from a human donor in good health (CMV status not recorded). Some clones in this sample may be carry-over from other donors' samples. The CDR3 loop is CASSPATTPYNEQFF. The CDR3, as DNA: TGTGCCAGCAGCCCCGCTACTACGCCCTACAATGAGCAGTTCTTC.